The 6 T cell receptor beta chains below were found in one sample sequenced in a study of T cell changes during pregnancy in multiple sclerosis. TCRdb keeps only in-frame clones here, not all; method: immunoSEQ multiplex PCR. This sample has tens of thousands of clones; 85% to 95% occur once, and the top ten carry approximately 0.37%. The source was CD4+ T cells from peripheral blood mononuclear cells, collected in the second trimester of pregnancy. The receptors here all came from a female donor with multiple sclerosis, enrolled in a pregnancy study.

V usage is TRBV30 and J usage is TRBJ2-1; a possible D gene is TRBD2 (6 bases). Per the germline V gene, CDR1 is GTSNPN and CDR2 is SVGIG (reference sequence). The CDR3 totals 16 residues. Trimming removed 0 bases at V and 5 bases at J, with 17 bases between. CDR3 loop: CAWSVTRLGIDNEQFF. CDR3 bases: TGTGCCTGGAGTGTGACGAGACTAGGGATAGACAATGAGCAGTTCTTC.

CDR3 in DNA: TGTGCCAGCAGCTTTTACTCCGAAGGCTACACCTTC. The encoded protein is CASSFYSEGYTF. The chain couples TRBV7-2 to TRBJ1-2, with unresolved D. Trimming took off 3 bases at V and 8 bases at J, with 10 bases between the two ends. Germline V gene lookup returns CDR1 SGHTA and CDR2 FQGNSA. The CDR3 extends over 12 amino acids.

The CDR3 here is CASSRDTYNYGYTF. The CDR3, as DNA: TGTGCCAGCTCACGGGACACTTATAACTATGGCTACACCTTC. This chain uses TRBV18 with TRBJ1-2, with a tentative D call TRBD1 (6 bases). V lost 4 bases and J lost 1, with 10 bases in between. The CDR3 has 14 amino acids. The germline V gene encodes CDR1 KGHSH and CDR2 LQKENI.

The rearrangement joins TRBV7-9 to TRBJ1-1, with D tentatively TRBD1 (5 bases). The CDR3 totals 14 residues. Looked up from germline, CDR1 is SEHNR and CDR2 is FQNEAQ (reference sequence). Trimming stripped 1 base from V and 4 bases from J, with 10 bases between. CDR3 DNA: TGTGCCAGCAGCTTAGGGCAGGGTTTCACTGAAGCTTTCTTT. Its translation: CASSLGQGFTEAFF.

The CDR3 DNA reads as TGTGCCAGTAGTATGGCTTCAGGAGTAGGGGGACACAATGAGCAGTTCTTC. Translated: CASSMASGVGGHNEQFF. The chain couples TRBV19 to TRBJ2-1, with a tentative D call TRBD1 (6 bases). Trimming took 3 bases from V and 5 from J, leaving 20 bases between them. The CDR3 has 17 residues. CDR1 is LNHDA, CDR2 SQIVND, per germline (reference sequence).

V and J are TRBV7-9 and TRBJ2-1; D might be TRBD1 (5 bases). Germline lookup yields CDR1 SEHNR and CDR2 FQNEAQ (reference sequence). This CDR3 is built from 11 residues. Trimming took off 5 bases at V and 12 bases at J, with 11 bases between the two ends. The CDR3 DNA reads TGTGCCAGCAGCCCGCTTAGGGGGCAGTTCTTC. Protein sequence: CASSPLRGQFF.